Presented here are 29 T cell receptor beta chains from one specimen sequenced in a study of beta chain features in type 1 diabetes. These receptors lack a known antigen. Sequenced material consisted of expressed TCRB transcripts (all of the isolated RNA was reverse transcribed). Measured with immunoSEQ multiplex PCR; TCRdb has only the in-frame clones, and not every one. The table has approximately 150,000 clones, around 9% seen once; the top ten hold 0.75%. Study-wide points: All four CD4+ subsets of Type 1 diabetes patients contained TCRB CDR3s that were moderately but significantly shorter.

Material for sequencing was central memory CD4+ T cells from blood. These receptors were collected from a man between 25 and 39 years old with type 1 diabetes.

V and J are TRBV7-2 and TRBJ2-5, with D maybe TRBD2 (6 bases). Germline CDR1 SGHTA, CDR2 FQGNSA. Trimming pared 5 bases from V and 2 bases from J, leaving 12 bases between. CDR3 length equals 14 residues. The DNA of the CDR3 is TGTGCCAGCAGCAACCTCGGGGGTCAAGAGACCCAGTACTTC. As protein: CASSNLGGQETQYF.

This clone was observed a handful of times. The chain has TRBV11-2 and TRBJ2-5; the D is unclear. Trimming cost V 3 bases and J 2 bases, with 7 bases left between them. Germline values: CDR1 SGHAT, CDR2 FQNNGV. The CDR3 totals 13 residues. The chain's CDR3 is CASSLERQETQYF. The DNA for the CDR3 is TGTGCCAGCAGCTTGGAGCGACAAGAGACCCAGTACTTC.

The V and J genes are TRBV7-2 and TRBJ2-3; 13 positions agree with TRBD2. V lost 3 bases and J lost 5; bases outside the gene matches: 2. The CDR3 loop spans 15 amino acids. The germline gives CDR1 SGHTA, CDR2 FQGNSA. As DNA, the CDR3 is TGTGCCAGCAGCTTTACTAGCGGGGGGGGAGATACGCAGTATTTT. Its protein product is CASSFTSGGGDTQYF.

This clone was counted between two and nine times. J is TRBJ2-1 and V is TRBV7-8, with 10 nucleotides matching TRBD1. There are 16 residues in the CDR3. V lost 5 bases, J lost 7 bases, and 11 bases stayed unmatched. Germline CDR1 reads SGHVS; CDR2 reads FQNEAQ. CDR3 coding DNA: TGTGCCAGCAGCCCCCAGGGGGACAGGGGACGAAATGAGCAGTTCTTC. This gives the protein CASSPQGDRGRNEQFF.

In regard to this clone: The sample has other DNA sequences that encode this CDR3 too. The V gene is TRBV20-1, the J gene TRBJ1-6; D gene uncertain. CDR1 DFQATT and CDR2 SNEGSKA come from the germline V gene (reference sequence). The CDR3 contains 11 residues. Trimming cost V 5 bases and J 7 bases, with 6 bases left between them. The CDR3 sequence is CSAGLNSPLHF. CDR3 bases: TGCAGTGCTGGACTAAATTCACCCCTCCACTTT.

This clone has more than one count but fewer than ten. The chain is built from TRBV7-2 and TRBJ2-1; D might be TRBD2 (6 bases). Germline assignment: CDR1 SGHTA and CDR2 FQGNSA. The CDR3 is made up of 16 amino acids. V dropped 5 bases and J dropped 3 bases, with 17 bases sitting between them. CDR3 in amino acids: CASSPNVGGRYNEQFF. CDR3 bases: TGTGCCAGCAGCCCCAACGTGGGGGGACGCTACAATGAGCAGTTCTTC.

The chain recombines TRBV6-6 with TRBJ1-5, with D possibly matching TRBD1 (5 bases). CDR1 and CDR2 from the germline V gene are MNHNY and SVGAGI (reference sequence). The germline V and J ends were trimmed by 2 bases and 4 bases, with 12 bases remaining between them. The CDR3 runs to 15 residues. The CDR3 DNA sequence: TGTGCCAGCAGTTACGGCAGGGAAATGAATCAGCCCCAGCATTTT. Encoded protein: CASSYGREMNQPQHF.

Ten or more counts support this clone. The V and J genes are TRBV9 and TRBJ2-6; D ambiguous. Trimming removed 5 bases from V and 0 bases from J, with 6 bases in between. The germline V gene encodes CDR1 SGDLS and CDR2 YYNGEE. The CDR3 consists of 14 residues. The CDR3 DNA is TGTGCCAGCAGAGCCGGCTCTGGGGCCAACGTCCTGACTTTC. This gives the protein CASRAGSGANVLTF.

The rearrangement uses TRBV5-1 and TRBJ2-7; possible D gene TRBD2, 5 bases. V shed 2 bases and J shed 2 bases, with 11 bases lying between them. This CDR3 contains 14 residues. CDR1 SGHRS and CDR2 YFSETQ come from the germline V gene. The CDR3 region has the DNA TGCGCCAGCAGCTTCGGGGAGACCACCTACGAGCAGTACTTC. This encodes CASSFGETTYEQYF.

The chain carries TRBV9 and TRBJ2-2, with a tentative D call TRBD1 (5 bases). The V end was cut by 0 bases, the J end by 3 bases, with 9 bases between. The CDR3 has 15 amino acids. The germline V gene has CDR1 SGDLS and CDR2 YYNGEE. The CDR3 DNA follows: TGTGCCAGCAGCGTAGGTGGACACTACACCGGGGAGCTGTTTTTT. This sequence encodes CASSVGGHYTGELFF. Drawing the rest from reference TRBV9 and TRBJ2-2, the complete variable domain is DSGVTQTPKHLITATGQRVTLRCSPRSGDLSVYWYQQSLDQGLQFLIQYYNGEERAKGNILERFSAQQFPDLHSELNLSSLELGDSALYFCASSVGGHYTGELFFGEGSRLTVL.

The sample holds a few counts of this clone. V is TRBV29-1 and J is TRBJ1-1; D may be TRBD1 (5 bases). The V gene lost 5 bases and the J gene lost 6 bases, with 10 bases spanning the gap. The CDR3 length is 11 residues. From germline, CDR1 is SQVTM and CDR2 ANQGSEA. For the CDR3, the DNA is TGCAGCGTTCTGGAGGGGCCTGAAGCTTTCTTT. It specifies CSVLEGPEAFF.

This clone was counted only a few times. The J gene is TRBJ1-2, the V gene TRBV4-3; D possibly corresponds to TRBD1 (5 bases). Trimming took 3 bases from V and 3 from J, leaving 14 bases between them. The CDR3 is 15 amino acids. Germline assignment: CDR1 LGHNA and CDR2 YSLEER. For the CDR3, the DNA is TGCGCCAGCAGCCAGGGGGGGACGGCTCACTATGGCTACACCTTC. It is translated as CASSQGGTAHYGYTF.

The chain links TRBV7-2 to TRBJ1-3; TRBD1 matches at 8 bases. V shed 6 bases and J 2 bases; nucleotides not matched to a gene: 6. CDR1 is SGHTA and CDR2 is FQGNSA in the germline V gene. This CDR3 has 15 residues. CDR3 coding DNA: TGTGCCAGCAGTTCGACAGGGGACGCTGGAAACACCATATATTTT. It translates to CASSSTGDAGNTIYF.

The chain joins TRBV11-2 to TRBJ2-7; 10 positions agree with TRBD1. The CDR3 is made up of 15 amino acids. V shed 5 bases, J shed 6 bases, and the junction held 10 bases outside the gene matches. Germline loops: CDR1 SGHAT, CDR2 FQNNGV. The DNA of the CDR3 is TGTGCCAGCAGCCCCGGTGCGACAGGGGGCGTCGAGCAGTACTTC. This gives the protein CASSPGATGGVEQYF.

DNA of the CDR3: TGTGCCAGTAGACCCGGACAGGAGTTTTCCTACGAGCAGTACTTC. This sequence encodes CASRPGQEFSYEQYF. The V and J genes are TRBV19 and TRBJ2-7, with 7 bases matching TRBD1. V lost 6 bases, J lost 1 base, and 9 bases stayed unmatched. This CDR3 is 15 amino acids long. CDR1 and CDR2 from the germline V gene are LNHDA and SQIVND (reference sequence).

Of note for this clone: Other nucleotide sequences from this sample produce the same CDR3. CDR3 nucleotide sequence: TGTGCCAGCAGTGAAGGTTGGGACAGGAGAAATTCACCCCTCCACTTT. Encoded protein: CASSEGWDRRNSPLHF. The chain uses TRBV2 and TRBJ1-6, with TRBD1 identical over 8 bases. The CDR3 totals 16 residues. Germline V CDR1 and CDR2: SNHLY, FYNNEI. V lost 1 base to trimming and J lost 7 bases; unmatched junction nucleotides: 6.

This clone was detected a few times. This rearrangement joins TRBV7-2 to TRBJ2-5; D is perhaps TRBD1 (7 bases). Trimming stripped 0 bases from V and 7 bases from J, with 15 bases between. Germline V gene lookup returns CDR1 SGHTA and CDR2 FQGNSA. This CDR3 contains 15 residues. CDR3 sequence: CASSLARDSFGTQYF. The CDR3 DNA sequence: TGTGCCAGCAGCTTAGCGCGGGACAGCTTTGGGACCCAGTACTTC.

This clone was counted many times. The rearrangement joins TRBV28 to TRBJ1-6; the match to TRBD1 covers 7 bases. The junction had 7 bases not matched to a gene; V was cut back by 5 bases and J by 9 bases. This CDR3 has 14 amino acids. From germline, CDR1 is MDHEN and CDR2 SYDVKM. CDR3 residues: CASSPYRGSSPLHF. CDR3 sequence (DNA): TGTGCCAGCAGTCCTTACAGGGGTAGTTCACCCCTCCACTTT.

This clone was observed a handful of times. V and J are TRBV7-8 and TRBJ1-5; D may be TRBD1 (5 bases). V was shortened by 5 bases and J by 0 bases, with 17 bases between the two germline ends. Germline V gene data show CDR1 as SGHVS and CDR2 as FQNEAQ. The CDR3 consists of 17 residues. CDR3 sequence reads: CASSLRQGTDSNQPQHF. As DNA, the CDR3 is TGTGCCAGCAGCCTCCGGCAGGGAACCGATAGCAATCAGCCCCAGCATTTT. Full variable domain (rest looked up from reference TRBV7-8 and TRBJ1-5): GAGVSQSPRYKVAKRGQDVALRCDPISGHVSLFWYQQALGQGPEFLTYFQNEAQLDKSGLPSDRFFAERPEGSVSTLKIQRTQQEDSAVYLCASSLRQGTDSNQPQHFGDGTRLSIL.

Only a few counts were recorded for this clone. The chain recombines TRBV19 with TRBJ1-2; a possible D gene is TRBD1 (5 bases). This CDR3 region has 14 residues. Germline CDR1 and CDR2: LNHDA and SQIVND (reference sequence). V dropped 4 bases and J dropped 4 bases, with 13 bases sitting between them. Written as DNA, the CDR3 is TGTGCCAGTAGTACCCCGACAGCTTTCTATGGCTACACCTTC. Translation gives CASSTPTAFYGYTF.

In its sample, this clone was seen a few times. The chain has TRBV6-6 and TRBJ2-2; D is possibly TRBD2 (6 bases). The V end was cut by 5 bases, the J end by 6 bases, with 16 bases between. Germline-derived CDR1 and CDR2 are MNHNY and SVGAGI (reference sequence). The CDR3 runs to 15 residues. The CDR3 protein is CASSPSLGEAGELFF. The DNA for the CDR3 is TGTGCCAGCAGTCCATCCTTGGGGGAGGCCGGGGAGCTGTTTTTT.

This clone has just a few counts. The chain uses TRBV4-3 and TRBJ1-6; a weak D match, TRBD1 (5 bases). CDR3 length: 15 residues. V was clipped by 1 base and J by 10 bases, with 14 bases between them. Germline V gives CDR1 LGHNA, CDR2 YSLEER. CDR3 DNA sequence: TGCGCCAGCAGCCAAGGACGATCGCAGGGCTCACCCCTCCACTTT. It encodes CASSQGRSQGSPLHF.

This clone has a count of ten or more. This chain joins TRBV5-1 and TRBJ2-5, with 10 bases that match TRBD2. Unmatched junction bases numbered 5, after V lost 2 bases and J lost 7 bases. Germline V gene sequence: CDR1 SGHRS, CDR2 YFSETQ. The CDR3 is 14 amino acids. The CDR3 DNA is TGCGCCAGCAGCTTAAGCGGGGGGGATGTGACCCAGTACTTC. Residues: CASSLSGGDVTQYF.

The chain is built from TRBV5-1 and TRBJ2-7; 10 bases line up with TRBD1. Unmatched junction bases numbered 4, after V lost 4 bases and J lost 3 bases. Germline-derived CDR1 and CDR2 are SGHRS and YFSETQ. The CDR3 runs 14 residues. In DNA, the CDR3 is TGCGCCAGCAGCCCTCGGACAGGGGGCTACGAGCAGTACTTC. Amino acid sequence: CASSPRTGGYEQYF.

The chain has TRBV19 and TRBJ2-3, with D unresolved. The V end was cut by 5 bases, the J end by 2 bases, with 17 bases between. The CDR3 runs to 16 residues. CDR1 LNHDA and CDR2 SQIVND come from the germline V gene (reference sequence). CDR3 residues: CASSPNPYPSTDTQYF. CDR3 bases: TGTGCCAGTAGTCCCAACCCCTACCCGTCCACAGATACGCAGTATTTT.

The chain combines TRBV10-3 with TRBJ2-7, with D perhaps matching TRBD2 (7 bases). Germline V gene lookup returns CDR1 ENHRY and CDR2 SYGVKD. Trimming removed 2 bases at V and 4 bases at J, with 12 bases between. The CDR3 covers 14 residues. The CDR3 is CAISERGAGYEQYF. For the CDR3, the DNA is TGTGCCATCAGTGAGCGGGGGGCGGGGTACGAGCAGTACTTC.

This chain joins TRBV5-4 and TRBJ2-3; TRBD2 matches 7 bases. V lost 1 base, J lost 0 bases, and 2 bases stayed unmatched. The germline gives CDR1 SGHNT, CDR2 YYREEE (reference sequence). The CDR3 totals 15 residues. The CDR3 loop is CASSLRAGSTDTQYF. The CDR3 DNA sequence: TGTGCCAGCAGCTTGCGAGCGGGGAGCACAGATACGCAGTATTTT.

Notes on this clone: The junction shows a germline mismatch at one end, possibly a read error. V usage is TRBV7-7 and J usage is TRBJ2-1; 7 positions match TRBD1. Germline V gives CDR1 SSHAT, CDR2 FNYEAQ (reference sequence). This CDR3 is built from 15 residues. The CDR3 nucleotides are TGTGCTAGCAGCTCAGACAGGGATGTGAGTAATGAGCAGTTCTTC. Its translation: CASSSDRDVSNEQFF. Looking up the rest from reference TRBV7-7 and TRBJ2-1 gives the full variable domain: GAGVSQSPRYKVTKRGQDVTLRCDPISSHATLYWYQQALGQGPEFLTYFNYEAQPDKSGLPSDRFSAERPEGSISTLTIQRTEQRDSAMYRCASSSDRDVSNEQFFGPGTRLTVL.

This clone has only a few counts. The rearrangement links TRBV2 to TRBJ2-7, with D unclear. The CDR3 loop spans 12 amino acids. The germline gives CDR1 SNHLY, CDR2 FYNNEI. V shed 7 bases and J shed 7 bases, with 14 bases lying between them. The DNA for the CDR3 is TGTGCCAGCACCCAAGGCGGTTGGGAGCAGTACTTC. Amino acids: CASTQGGWEQYF.